The rows below give T cell receptor beta chains drawn from one sample of a study of PD-1 blockade in classical Hodgkin lymphoma. The protocol was immunoSEQ multiplex PCR, while the TCRdb copy is restricted to in-frame clones and leaves out a portion. The sample contains 75,000 to 100,000 clones, approximately 94% of which appear only once. The material sequenced was peripheral blood mononuclear cells (PBMCs), taken before the fourth cycle of nivolumab. The receptors originated from a human donor with classical Hodgkin lymphoma. Each CDR3 is given with its conserved first and last residue. The D gene is left open where the match is weak. Expanded clones get a size class; other rows say once, few or many, or leave the size out.

d_call	j_call	clone_size	v_call	cdr3_nt	cdr3_aa
TRBD1	TRBJ1-1	few	TRBV25-1	TGTGCCAGCAGTGAATCCCCTGGACAGGGGGCGAACACTGAAGCTTTCTTT	CASSESPGQGANTEAFF
NA	TRBJ2-7	once	TRBV28	TGTGCCAGCAGTGCAGGGTTTTACGAGCAGTACTTC	CASSAGFYEQYF
TRBD2	TRBJ2-5	few	TRBV19	TGTGCCAGTAAAGGACTAGTGAAAGAGACCCAGTACTTC	CASKGLVKETQYF
NA	TRBJ1-3	NA	TRBV6-5	TGTGCCAGCACCAACTGGGGGCACTCTGGAAACACCATATATTTT	CASTNWGHSGNTIYF
TRBD1	TRBJ2-7	NA	TRBV29-1	TGCAACCCACGGCAGGGGGCGCCGGAGCAGTACTTC	CNPRQGAPEQYF
TRBD1	TRBJ1-2	NA	TRBV6-5	TGTGCCAGCAGTTACTTAGGGGGCGGTGGCTACACCTTC	CASSYLGGGGYTF
TRBD2	TRBJ2-3	NA	TRBV29-1	TGCAGCGTTGAAGATCGTGGACTAGCGGCCACAGATACGCAGTATTTT	CSVEDRGLAATDTQYF
TRBD2	TRBJ2-7	NA	TRBV4-1	TGCGCCAGCAGCCTCCACCACCTGCTAGCGGGATCCTACGAGCAGTACTTC	CASSLHHLLAGSYEQYF
NA	TRBJ2-7	NA	TRBV2	TGTGCCAGCAGTGAAGCGGTGGGCGAGCAGTACTTC	CASSEAVGEQYF
TRBD2	TRBJ2-7	NA	TRBV11-2	TGTGCCAGCAGCTCAATCGGACTAGCGGGAAGATACGAGCAGTACTTC	CASSSIGLAGRYEQYF
TRBD1	TRBJ1-5	few	TRBV19	TGTGCCAGTAGTACGGACAGGGGACAGCCCCAGCATTTT	CASSTDRGQPQHF
NA	TRBJ1-2	NA	TRBV30	TGTGCCTGGGCCCCGGACGGCGACTATGGCTACACCTTC	CAWAPDGDYGYTF
NA	TRBJ2-7	once	TRBV4-1	TGCGCCAGCAGCCAAGCAAGCGAGCAGTACTTC	CASSQASEQYF
NA	TRBJ2-3	NA	TRBV4-2	TGTGCCAGCAGCCAACGCAGACTGAGCACAGATACGCAGTATTTT	CASSQRRLSTDTQYF
TRBD2	TRBJ2-7	once	TRBV5-6	TGTGCCAGCGGGACTAGCGGCCCGGTCCACCGGACTAGTCCCTACGAGCAGTACTTC	CASGTSGPVHRTSPYEQYF
TRBD1	TRBJ1-1	NA	TRBV6-1	TGTGCCGCCACCGGGACAGGCTACACTGAAGCTTTCTTT	CAATGTGYTEAFF
NA	TRBJ2-7	NA	TRBV27	TGTGCCAGCAGTTTAACCTATCAGGGCTCCGAGCAGTACTTC	CASSLTYQGSEQYF
NA	TRBJ2-3	NA	TRBV9	TGTGCCAGCAGCCCCGCCGAAGTGGGGCTGGCAGATACGCAGTATTTT	CASSPAEVGLADTQYF
TRBD1	TRBJ2-3	NA	TRBV7-2	TGTGCCAGCAGCTTACAGGGGGCTCTCACAGATACGCAGTATTTT	CASSLQGALTDTQYF
NA	TRBJ2-1	NA	TRBV27	TGTGCCAGCAGTTTATTCCAGGGGAGTGGGTACAATGAGCAGTTCTTC	CASSLFQGSGYNEQFF
NA	TRBJ2-3	NA	TRBV11-2	TGTGCCAGCAGCTTCGGGGGCGGGACAGATACGCAGTATTTT	CASSFGGGTDTQYF
TRBD2	TRBJ2-7	NA	TRBV11-2	TGTGCCAGCAGCTTAACTAGCGTTAGCTACGAGCAGTACTTC	CASSLTSVSYEQYF
NA	TRBJ2-1	NA	TRBV5-1	TGCGCCAGCAGCTTTTCCCCCATGACGGATGAGCAGTTCTTC	CASSFSPMTDEQFF
NA	TRBJ1-4	NA	TRBV5-1	TGCGCCAGCAGCCCCGGACAGAGGAATGAAAAACTGTTTTTT	CASSPGQRNEKLFF
TRBD1	TRBJ2-5	NA	TRBV7-9	TGTGCCAGCAGCTTAGATCGCGGACAGGGGAAAGAGACCCAGTACTTC	CASSLDRGQGKETQYF
TRBD1	TRBJ1-4	NA	TRBV27	TGTGCCAGCAGTACGGGACAGGCAGTTGGTGAAAAACTGTTTTTT	CASSTGQAVGEKLFF
TRBD1	TRBJ1-1	NA	TRBV4-1	TGCGCCAGCAGCCATCACCTGCCGGGACAGAAGGGGTACACTGAAGCTTTCTTT	CASSHHLPGQKGYTEAFF
TRBD2	TRBJ2-5	NA	TRBV7-9	TGTGCCAGCAGCGCCGGACTAGCGGGAAAAGAGACCCAGTACTTC	CASSAGLAGKETQYF
NA	TRBJ1-2	NA	TRBV6-1	TGTGCCAGCAGTGAAAACAGGGCGGTCTATGGCTACACCTTC	CASSENRAVYGYTF
NA	TRBJ2-5	NA	TRBV30	TGTGCCTGGAGTGGTCTAGAGACCCAGTACTTC	CAWSGLETQYF
NA	TRBJ2-4	NA	TRBV21-1	TGTGCCAGCAGCAAGGAGGGGACTCCCTCATGG	CASSKEGTPSW
NA	TRBJ1-5	NA	TRBV7-2	TGTGCCAGCAGCTTAGTGGCCAGTACCAGCAATCAGCCCCAGCATTTT	CASSLVASTSNQPQHF
NA	TRBJ2-1	NA	TRBV29-1	TGCAGCGTCGAATCTAGGACCGCCTACAATGAGCAGTTCTTC	CSVESRTAYNEQFF
NA	TRBJ1-3	NA	TRBV18	TGTGCCAGCTCGCTCTACAGTAGGGGACCCAAAAACACCATATATTTT	CASSLYSRGPKNTIYF
NA	TRBJ2-3	NA	TRBV28	TGTGCCAGCAGTATTATCGTTGCGGGGATGACAGATACGCAGTATTTT	CASSIIVAGMTDTQYF
NA	TRBJ2-7	NA	TRBV10-2	TGCGCCAGCAGTCCTAGCTACGAGCAGTACTTC	CASSPSYEQYF
NA	TRBJ2-1	NA	TRBV10-3	TGTGCCATCAGTGTGTTGAGGCCACCCTCCTACAATGAGCAGTTCTTC	CAISVLRPPSYNEQFF
NA	TRBJ2-7	NA	TRBV27	TGTGCCAGCAGGGGGTGGCGGAGCTCCTACGAGCAGTACTTC	CASRGWRSSYEQYF
TRBD1	TRBJ1-5	NA	TRBV4-1	TGCGCCAGCAGCCAAGATCCGGGACAGTTAGCTCAGCCCCAGCATTTT	CASSQDPGQLAQPQHF
TRBD2	TRBJ2-5	NA	TRBV7-9	TGTGCCAGCAGCTCGAGCGGGAGGTACCTCCAAGAGACCCAGTACTTC	CASSSSGRYLQETQYF
NA	TRBJ1-1	few	TRBV10-3	TGTGCCATCAGCAGACAGACCACGAACACTGAAGCTTTCTTT	CAISRQTTNTEAFF
NA	TRBJ1-1	NA	TRBV21-1	TGTGCCAGCAGCAAAAACACTGAAGCTTTCTTT	CASSKNTEAFF
TRBD2	TRBJ2-7	NA	TRBV23-1	TGCGCCAGCAGTCAATCCCCTAGCGGGAGGTTGTGGTACAGATTCTACGAGCAGTACTTC	CASSQSPSGRLWYRFYEQYF
NA	TRBJ2-3	NA	TRBV2	TGTGCCAGCAGTCCCTCCGTCACGCAGTATTTT	CASSPSVTQYF